The clone carrying this TCR beta chain was counted a single time. This record comes from a study of blood T cell repertoires in COVID-19. Study information: The United States, Italy and Spain provided the acute and convalescent COVID-19 samples. Nucleic acid was either cDNA or gDNA, and it came from T cells, B-cell-depleted T cells, or PBMCs.

Assay: immunoSEQ multiplex PCR; the TCRdb copy retains only in-frame clones and omits some. The data hold approximately 400,000 clones, with around 87% observed a single time. Cohorts were based on clinical histories the participants reported. Cohort 3 donors counted as recovered after two negative PCRs, clearance, or resolved symptoms. Sequencing was performed on PBMCs or T cells enriched from blood (not recorded which). The sequence derives from a man aged 25 to 40 who had recovered from COVID-19.

The CDR3 reads CASSPWTDGNTIYF. The CDR3 DNA is TGTGCCAGCAGCCCATGGACAGACGGAAACACCATATATTTT. The J gene is TRBJ1-3, the V gene TRBV5-5, with D possibly TRBD1 on 6 matching bases. This CDR3 has 14 amino acids. V was clipped by 4 bases and J by 4 bases, with 12 bases between them. Germline CDR1 and CDR2: SGHKS and YYEKEE (reference sequence).